This TCR beta chain was profiled in a study of blood T cell repertoires in COVID-19. Whole-study context: Samples came from the United States, Italy and Spain, spanning acute and convalescent COVID-19.

Germline V gene data show CDR1 as SGHAT and CDR2 as FQNNGV. V was cut by 5 bases and J by 4 bases, with 14 bases left in between. The length of the CDR3 is 14 residues. The data were produced by immunoSEQ multiplex PCR, yet TCRdb's version contains in-frame clones alone and is incomplete. This sample carries 200,000 to 300,000 clones, roughly 86% of them seen once, and the ten largest clones take approximately 13%. This rearrangement joins TRBV11-2 to TRBJ1-2; no clear D gene. The sample was peripheral blood. The sequence derives from a man older than 75 with acute or convalescent COVID-19. CDR3 DNA: TGTGCCAGCAGCAGACTCCGGTCGGGCTATGGCTACACCTTC. Its translation: CASSRLRSGYGYTF.